This TCR beta chain came from a study of CD8+ T cells in alopecia areata. As for treatment: oral pan-JAK inhibitor, 5-10 mg twice daily. Regarding this clone: Antigen unknown.

Following RNA extraction, reverse transcription yielded cDNA that acted as the sequencing template. Profiling relied on immunoSEQ multiplex PCR, and the TCRdb table lists in-frame clones only, not all of them. The sample records roughly 150,000 clones, 45% to 60% being singletons. The length of the CDR3 is 16 residues. Germline-derived CDR1 and CDR2 are MGHRA and YSYEKL. Losses at the gene ends were 1 base for V and 3 bases for J; bases not matched to a gene: 8. Findings and limits, study-wide: With just one nonresponder, it is still uncertain whether baseline CD8+ expansion relates to response.

The clonotype comes from a human donor with alopecia areata. The sample here was CD8+ T cells sorted from blood, taken at week 4, from a patient treated with tofacitinib. The rearrangement links TRBV4-1 to TRBJ2-7; 8 bases line up with TRBD1. CDR3 in DNA: TGCGCCAGCAGCCAAGCCCCAGGGGGCGCGGTCTACGAGCAGTACTTC. It specifies CASSQAPGGAVYEQYF.